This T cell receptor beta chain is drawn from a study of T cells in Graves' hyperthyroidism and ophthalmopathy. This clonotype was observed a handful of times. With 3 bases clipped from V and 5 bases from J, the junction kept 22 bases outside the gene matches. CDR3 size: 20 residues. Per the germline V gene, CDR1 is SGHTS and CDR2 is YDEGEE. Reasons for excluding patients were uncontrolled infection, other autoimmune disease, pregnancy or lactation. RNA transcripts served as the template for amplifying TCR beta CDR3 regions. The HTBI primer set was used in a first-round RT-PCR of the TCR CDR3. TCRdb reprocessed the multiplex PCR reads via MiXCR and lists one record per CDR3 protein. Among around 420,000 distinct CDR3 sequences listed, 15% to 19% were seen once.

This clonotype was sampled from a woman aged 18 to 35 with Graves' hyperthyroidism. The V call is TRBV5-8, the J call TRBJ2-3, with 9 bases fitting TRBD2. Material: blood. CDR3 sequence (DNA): TGTGCCAGCAGCTGGAGACTAGCGGAGGGACGAGACCTTTTCCGAGATACGCAGTATTTT. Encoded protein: CASSWRLAEGRDLFRDTQYF.